This T cell receptor beta chain is drawn from a study of blood T cell repertoires in COVID-19. Exposed participants came across a COVID-19 case within 2 weeks before study entry. The CDR3 covers 15 residues. The germline V gene has CDR1 MRHNA and CDR2 SNTAGT. The junction had 4 bases not matched to a gene; V was cut back by 0 bases and J by 6 bases. Authors' data handling: The authors estimated nucleated cell counts from reference gene primer amplification. TCRdb keeps only in-frame clones here, not all; method: immunoSEQ multiplex PCR. For V, J and clone size, that table is used; D and trimming come from the DNA. The sample lists about 320,000 clones, over 90% occurring once.

Material: PBMCs or T cells enriched from blood (not recorded which). The clonotype comes from a woman aged 25 to 39 who had been exposed to COVID-19. V usage is TRBV6-4 and J usage is TRBJ1-1; 10 positions agree with TRBD1. This CDR3 reads CASSDSGTGDPEAFF. The CDR3, as DNA: TGTGCCAGCAGTGACTCAGGGACAGGGGACCCTGAAGCTTTCTTT.